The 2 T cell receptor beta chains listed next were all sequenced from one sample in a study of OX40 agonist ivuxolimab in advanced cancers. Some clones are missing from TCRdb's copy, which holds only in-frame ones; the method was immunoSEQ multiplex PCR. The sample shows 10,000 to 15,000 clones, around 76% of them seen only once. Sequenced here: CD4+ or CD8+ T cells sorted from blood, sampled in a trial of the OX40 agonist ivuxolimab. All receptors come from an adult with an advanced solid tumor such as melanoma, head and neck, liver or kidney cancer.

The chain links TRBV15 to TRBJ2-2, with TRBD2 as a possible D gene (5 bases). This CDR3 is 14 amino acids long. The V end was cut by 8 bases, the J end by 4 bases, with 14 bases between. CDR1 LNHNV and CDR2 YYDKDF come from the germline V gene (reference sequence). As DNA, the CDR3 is TGTGCCACCCGAGACACCGGAGGCACCGGGGAGCTGTTTTTT. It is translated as CATRDTGGTGELFF.

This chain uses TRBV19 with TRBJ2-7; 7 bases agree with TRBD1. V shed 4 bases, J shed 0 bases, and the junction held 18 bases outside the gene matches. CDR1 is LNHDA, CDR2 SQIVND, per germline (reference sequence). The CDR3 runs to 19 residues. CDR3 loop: CASSKVDRALSPSSYEQYF. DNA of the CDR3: TGTGCCAGTAGTAAAGTCGACAGGGCTCTGAGCCCGAGCTCCTACGAGCAGTACTTC.